This TCR beta chain is from a study of identical twins. General study findings and limits: Recombination models fit unrelated individuals' TCR alpha sharing but underestimated twins'. Out-of-frame alpha sequences shared between twins exhibited an excess of low generation probability.

Trimming took off 4 bases at V and 9 bases at J, with 13 bases between the two ends. This CDR3 has 12 residues. Germline-derived CDR1 and CDR2 are DFQATT and SNEGSKA (reference sequence). A note on this clonotype: The antigen remains unidentified.

Template switching added a universal primer site, and cDNA bore unique molecular identifiers. Using its own MiXCR run on the 5' RACE reads, TCRdb lists one record per CDR3 protein. In the table there are 350,000 to 450,000 distinct CDR3 sequences, approximately 17% of which are singletons. The specimen was naive T cells sorted from blood. This receptor was obtained from a man aged 45-65 years in good health. J is TRBJ2-1 and V is TRBV20-1, with D unclear. The CDR3 region is CSANLAQAEQFF. CDR3 bases: TGCAGTGCTAACTTAGCCCAGGCTGAGCAGTTCTTC.